The 13 T cell receptor beta chains in this list originate from one sample, sequenced in a study of shared clonotypes between healthy human individuals. Produced via immunoSEQ multiplex PCR; TCRdb's table is partial and in-frame only. Counted here are about 750,000 clones, about 92% occurring once; the ten biggest clones make up 24%. Naive CD8 cells, CD45RO-negative and positively selected for CCR7, excluded terminally differentiated effector memory CD45RA+ cells. The specimen was naive CD8+ T cells sorted from blood. These receptors originate from a man aged 25-45 years in good health.

This rearrangement joins TRBV25-1 to TRBJ1-2; the D gene is possibly TRBD1 (6 bases). Germline V gene data show CDR1 as MGHDK and CDR2 as SYGVNS. The CDR3 consists of 16 residues. With 1 base removed from V and 1 base from J, the gap between germline ends came to 13 bases. The CDR3 nucleotides read TGTGCCAGCAGTGAATTTAAGGGGGGGCGTAACTATGGCTACACCTTC. Its translation: CASSEFKGGRNYGYTF.

This clone was seen only once. The V and J genes are TRBV4-1 and TRBJ2-1, with TRBD2 matching 14 bases. Losses at the gene ends were 4 bases for V and 7 bases for J; bases not matched to a gene: 3. There are 15 residues in the CDR3. Per germline, CDR1 MGHRA and CDR2 YSYEKL. The CDR3 DNA reads TGCGCCAGCAGCCGGGGACTAGCGGGAGCAAATGAGCAGTTCTTC. Amino acid sequence: CASSRGLAGANEQFF.

CDR3 sequence (DNA): TGTGCCAGCAGTGAACAGGGAAACGAGCAGTACTTC. Translated, it gives CASSEQGNEQYF. The gene calls are TRBV25-1 and TRBJ2-7; TRBD1 is a possible D gene (5 bases). Trimming removed 2 bases from V and 5 bases from J, with 7 bases in between. The CDR3 spans 12 residues. Germline V gene lookup returns CDR1 MGHDK and CDR2 SYGVNS.

The chain has TRBV19 and TRBJ2-3; TRBD2 is a possible D gene (5 bases). There are 12 residues in the CDR3. The germline CDR1 and CDR2 sequences are LNHDA and SQIVND (reference sequence). Trimming pared 10 bases from V and 2 bases from J, leaving 10 bases between. DNA of the CDR3: TGTGCCACCCTCGGGAACACAGATACGCAGTATTTT. Translated, it gives CATLGNTDTQYF.

This clone was observed a few times. This chain joins TRBV29-1 and TRBJ1-1, with a possible D match to TRBD1 (6 bases). V shed 4 bases and J shed 3 bases, with 9 bases lying between them. Germline V lookup: CDR1 SQVTM, CDR2 ANQGSEA. This CDR3 is built from 12 residues. CDR3 sequence: CSVAKGDTEAFF. CDR3 DNA: TGCAGCGTTGCGAAGGGGGACACTGAAGCTTTCTTT.

This chain connects TRBV9 to TRBJ2-1; the match to TRBD1 covers 9 bases. Germline CDR1 reads SGDLS; CDR2 reads YYNGEE. V shed 4 bases, J shed 8 bases, and the junction held 13 bases outside the gene matches. This CDR3 is built from 16 residues. The CDR3 DNA is TGTGCCAGCAGCCCCCGCTCTAACAGGGGGCAGGATGAGCAGTTCTTC. Translated, it gives CASSPRSNRGQDEQFF.

The rearrangement links TRBV6-1 to TRBJ2-1, with TRBD1 matching 9 bases. Germline CDR1 reads MNHNS; CDR2 reads SASEGT. This CDR3 has 14 residues. V shed 7 bases, J shed 4 bases, and the junction held 5 bases outside the gene matches. DNA for the CDR3: TGTGCCAGCAAGGACAGGGGCCCTTACAATGAGCAGTTCTTC. Protein product: CASKDRGPYNEQFF.

The chain links TRBV9 to TRBJ2-3; D is tentatively TRBD1 or TRBD2 (6 bases each). V lost 1 base to trimming and J lost 2 bases, with 14 bases between them. Germline assignment: CDR1 SGDLS and CDR2 YYNGEE. The CDR3 is made up of 16 amino acids. As DNA, the CDR3 is TGTGCCAGCAGCGTATCCCTAACGGGGGCCACAGATACGCAGTATTTT. Residues: CASSVSLTGATDTQYF.

This clone was seen more than once but under ten times. The V and J genes are TRBV27 and TRBJ2-7; D possibly corresponds to TRBD1 (6 bases). The CDR3 contains 13 residues. CDR1 and CDR2 (germline): MNHEY, SMNVEV (reference sequence). V shed 5 bases and J shed 3 bases, with 11 bases lying between them. The CDR3 region has the DNA TGTGCCAGCAGTCGGACAGCTAACTACGAGCAGTACTTC. As protein: CASSRTANYEQYF.

A note on this clone: The sample holds other DNA sequences that translate to the same CDR3. This sequence joins TRBV7-9 and TRBJ2-1, with a weak D call TRBD1 (5 bases). The CDR3 is 12 amino acids. With 5 bases removed from V and 6 bases from J, the gap between germline ends came to 8 bases. From germline, CDR1 is SEHNR and CDR2 FQNEAQ (reference sequence). CDR3 protein: CASSRQGNEQFF. The DNA for the CDR3 is TGTGCCAGCAGCCGGCAGGGCAATGAGCAGTTCTTC.

The V gene is TRBV4-2, the J gene TRBJ2-7; D is possibly TRBD1 (6 bases). The CDR3 covers 15 residues. From germline, CDR1 is LGHNA and CDR2 YNFKEQ. V shed 1 base and J shed 2 bases, with 12 bases lying between them. Here the CDR3 reads CASSQGRDIAYEQYF. In nucleotides, the CDR3 is TGTGCCAGCAGCCAAGGTCGGGACATCGCCTACGAGCAGTACTTC.

The V and J genes are TRBV6-1 and TRBJ1-1; D may be TRBD1 (5 bases). Trimming pared 4 bases from V and 5 bases from J, leaving 26 bases between. There are 18 residues in the CDR3. Germline CDR1 MNHNS, CDR2 SASEGT. The CDR3 DNA sequence: TGTGCCAGCAGTGTGTCCGGCCAGGGATCGGGTTTCTGGACTGAAGCTTTCTTT. The encoded protein is CASSVSGQGSGFWTEAFF.

The chain combines TRBV19 with TRBJ2-2; possibly TRBD1 for D (5 bases). The CDR3 sequence is 15 residues long. V dropped 0 bases and J dropped 7 bases, with 12 bases sitting between them. Germline V lookup: CDR1 LNHDA, CDR2 SQIVND (reference sequence). CDR3 coding DNA: TGTGCCAGTAGTATAGATAGGGGCGTATTCGGGGAGCTGTTTTTT. Translation gives CASSIDRGVFGELFF.